This T cell receptor beta chain emerged from a study of vaccination and CD4 T cells after COVID-19 (dated by TCRdb to 2022 to 2024). With regard to the full study: Convalescent patients had a positive SARS-CoV-2 result on nasal swab PCR, and of these patients, nine had mild disease and one had severe disease. Overlapping spike peptide pools from SARS-CoV-2 and from the common cold coronaviruses HCoV-NL63, HCoV-OC43 and HCoV-229E were used as culture stimuli. Control cultures received a CEFX viral epitope pool as the positive control, an HIV-1 Nef peptide pool as the negative control, or no peptide. Post-vaccine blood samples were taken a median of about 72 days after the second vaccine dose, with a range of about 12 to 250 days. Post-COVID blood samples were collected from convalescent patients a median of roughly 100 days after diagnosis, with a range of roughly 30 to 161 days. The spike-specific CD4+ TCR repertoire was compared before and after mRNA vaccination in over nine COVID-19 convalescent patients and a few infection-naive healthy vaccine recipients. The convalescent cohort comprised six males and four females, including two Hispanic individuals, seven Caucasians, two Asians and one multiracial person. Participants received two doses of either the Pfizer-BioNTech BNT162b2 vaccine (n=8) or the Moderna mRNA-1273 vaccine (n=2).

The germline V gene (reference sequence) provides CDR1 LNHDA and CDR2 SQIVND. The CDR3 contains 15 residues, cysteine and phenylalanine counted. The only DNA kept is the CDR3, 45 bases in frame from the first base. V is clipped by 8 bases and J by 1 base, and the sequence between their germline boundaries is 17 bases long. The protocol used for the library was PCR. TCR sequencing of DNA from cultured CD4+ T cells used the Oncomine TCR Beta short-read assay at the Johns Hopkins FTIC core. The QIAamp micro DNA kit was used to extract genomic DNA from the cultured CD4+ T cells. Oncomine TCR Beta libraries from cultured CD4+ T cells were pooled using unique dual indexes and sequenced on an Illumina iSeq 100. In the original analysis: Non-productive sequences were removed, and CDR3s that did not start with C, did not end with F or W, or were shorter than 7 amino acids were discarded. The MANAFEST web application identified antigen-specific clonotypes by comparing peptide-stimulated wells against reference wells and other culture wells. An FDR below 0.05, an odds ratio above 5, and a productive frequency above 0.1% in at least two of three replicate wells were required for clones to be considered positive. Clonotypes that were significantly expanded in both SARS-CoV-2 spike wells and at least one common cold coronavirus spike condition were defined as cross-reactive. Similarity between CDR3 sequences was evaluated in R version 3.6.1 using Levenshtein distances (stringdist) and unrooted phylogenetic trees (ape). TCRdb reworked the public reads: Q25 trimming with fastp, MiXCR clone assembly, productive beta chains retained. One record per CDR3 amino acid sequence lists the most common genes and DNA. What appears here as the V and J calls and clone size reflects TCRdb's work, not the paper's. The sample table lists more than 13,000 distinct CDR3 sequences, 53% of them with a count of one. The ten largest clonotypes hold over 3.5% of the sample.

Study-wide conclusions, independent of this receptor: Although the median number of SARS-CoV-2-reactive clonotypes went up from 21 after infection to 35 to 40 after vaccination, the increase was not significant. Only a relatively small number of convalescent patients were included in the study, and early timepoints following natural infection were not analyzed. Nearly all vaccine-specific clones in convalescent patients (304 of 307) were mono-reactive for SARS-CoV-2 spike rather than cross-reactive with common cold coronaviruses. Among the post-vaccine SARS-CoV-2-reactive clones in convalescent patients, a median about 87% showed up only after vaccination, which suggests vaccine-specific priming.

This clonotype turned up a few times. Its recognized antigen is unknown. Per-base quality was not reported, and no clone a single base away is much larger than it. The treatment or condition label on this specimen signifies: roughly nine-day PBMC culture with coronavirus spike peptide pools or control peptides (ViraFEST assay). The ViraFEST assay was used in the study, in which antigen-specific T cells were expanded with peptide pools and expanded clonotypes were subsequently identified by TCR sequencing. The convalescent patients' positive SARS-CoV-2 PCR tests were from March to December 2020, which was before the Alpha, Beta and Delta variants emerged in the United States. Each well held some 2 million PBMCs cultured with roughly 10 ug/ml peptide pools in IMDM containing roughly 5% human AB serum and 9 to 10 IU/ml IL-2. On days 3 and 7, half of the culture medium was replaced with fresh IL-2-containing medium. After about 11 days of culture, CD4+ T cells were isolated by negative selection using the EasySep CD4+ T cell isolation kit. PBMCs were separated from whole blood using Ficoll-Paque Plus gradient centrifugation and then either used fresh or cryopreserved at -140C. Culture conditions were generally each tested in triplicate wells.

The V gene is TRBV19 and the J gene is TRBJ1-1, and TRBD1 may be the D gene, going by 6 matching bases. This receptor was identified in a human donor who had recovered from COVID-19. The source material was CD4+ T cells from blood, cultured in vitro, sampled before SARS-CoV-2 vaccination. This receptor carries the CDR3 CASFRGRGSNTEAFF. The DNA sequence follows: TGTGCCAGTTTCCGGGGGCGCGGATCGAACACTGAAGCTTTCTTT.